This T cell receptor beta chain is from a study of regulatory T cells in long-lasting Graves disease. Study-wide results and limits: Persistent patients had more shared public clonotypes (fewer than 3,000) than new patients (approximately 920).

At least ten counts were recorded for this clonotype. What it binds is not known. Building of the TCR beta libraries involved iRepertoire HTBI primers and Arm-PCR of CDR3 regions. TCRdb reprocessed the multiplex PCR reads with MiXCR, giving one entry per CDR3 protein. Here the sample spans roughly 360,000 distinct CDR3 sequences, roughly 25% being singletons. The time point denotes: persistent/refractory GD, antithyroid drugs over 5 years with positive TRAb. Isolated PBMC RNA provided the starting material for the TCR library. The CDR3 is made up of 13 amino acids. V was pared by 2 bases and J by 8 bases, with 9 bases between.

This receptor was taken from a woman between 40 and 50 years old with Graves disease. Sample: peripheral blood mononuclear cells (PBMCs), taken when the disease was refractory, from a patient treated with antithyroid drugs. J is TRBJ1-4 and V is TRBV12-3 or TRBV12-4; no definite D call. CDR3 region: CASSLSRGEKLFF. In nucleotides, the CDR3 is TGTGCCAGCAGTTTATCCCGAGGGGAAAAACTGTTTTTT.